A selection of T cell receptor beta chains follows, all from one sample in a study of cytomegalovirus exposure and HLA in healthy donors. The assay was immunoSEQ multiplex PCR, and TCRdb's table has in-frame clones only and misses some. The data show roughly 80,000 clones, around 76% seen once. The material sequenced was PBMCs. Receptors originate from a male donor in good health and CMV-seropositive. Both conserved end residues are part of each CDR3. D genes are given only for firm matches. Part of the rows lack a size; the others show once, few, many or a class for expanded clones.

j_gene	abundance	v_gene	d_gene	CDR3nt	CDR3aa
TRBJ2-4	NA	TRBV5-1	TRBD2	TGCGCCAGCAGCTTTTTTAGCGGGAGGCTAGAAAACATTCAGTACTTC	CASSFFSGRLENIQYF
TRBJ2-5	once	TRBV18	NA	TGTGCCAGCTCACCCCTGTCAGGTGAATCCAAAGAGACCCAGTACTTC	CASSPLSGESKETQYF
TRBJ1-1	NA	TRBV6-1	TRBD1	TGTGCCAGCAGGGGACAGGGGGAGGGCACTGAAGCTTTCTTT	CASRGQGEGTEAFF
TRBJ1-5	NA	TRBV19	NA	TGTGCCAGTAGTATAGTGGGCCTCAATCAGCCCCAGCATTTT	CASSIVGLNQPQHF
TRBJ2-7	NA	TRBV6-1	NA	TGTGCCAGCAGGAGTGCCCGCGAGCAGTACTTC	CASRSAREQYF
TRBJ2-7	NA	TRBV2	TRBD1	TGTGCCAGCAGCGCTCAGGGGGTTAGCGAGCAGTACTTC	CASSAQGVSEQYF
TRBJ1-2	few	TRBV6-1	NA	TGTGCCAGCAGTGAAGGGGCAGGAAAGGGCTACACCTTC	CASSEGAGKGYTF
TRBJ2-5	few	TRBV11-2	TRBD1	TGTGCCAGCAGCTTGGGACAGGGGGCGATGGAGACCCAGTACTTC	CASSLGQGAMETQYF
TRBJ2-5	few	TRBV5-1	TRBD2	TGCGCCAGCACCCCGGGGGGGTCGCGGGAGACCCAGTACTTC	CASTPGGSRETQYF
TRBJ2-7	NA	TRBV6-1	NA	TGTGCCAGCAGTGAAGCCCGCCAGGGGAGAAGGAACGAGCAGTACTTC	CASSEARQGRRNEQYF
TRBJ1-2	NA	TRBV30	NA	TGTGCCTGGAGTGAGATCAGGATAGCGGCTAACTATGGCTACACCTTC	CAWSEIRIAANYGYTF
TRBJ1-5	NA	TRBV4-2	NA	TGTGCCAGCAGCCAAGATATCAGCAATCAGCCCCAGCATTTT	CASSQDISNQPQHF
TRBJ1-2	NA	TRBV4-2	NA	TGTGCCAGCAGCCAAGGGACAACGGGCTATGGCTACACCTTC	CASSQGTTGYGYTF
TRBJ2-7	NA	TRBV4-1	NA	TGCGCCAGCAGCCCTGGCGGGCGTACGGGCGTGAACGAGCAGTACTTC	CASSPGGRTGVNEQYF
TRBJ1-3	NA	TRBV7-9	NA	TGTTCCAGCAGCTCATCTGGAAACACCATATATTTT	CSSSSSGNTIYF
TRBJ2-2	NA	TRBV7-2	NA	TGTGCCAGCACCCCTTCAGGGGGGCGCACCGGGGAGCTGTTTTTT	CASTPSGGRTGELFF
TRBJ2-3	NA	TRBV5-4	TRBD1	TGTGCCAGCAGCTACGGGACAGGGAGCACAGATACGCAGTATTTT	CASSYGTGSTDTQYF
TRBJ1-1	NA	TRBV7-8	NA	TGTGCCAGCAGCCCCAGACCCCCAGGGCGGACTGAAGCTTTCTTT	CASSPRPPGRTEAFF
TRBJ2-7	NA	TRBV9	TRBD1	TGTGCCAGCAGCTCCCCGGACAGGGTAGGCGAGCAGTACTTC	CASSSPDRVGEQYF
TRBJ1-2	NA	TRBV10-3	TRBD1	TGTGCCACCGGACAGGGGAACTATGGCTACACCTTC	CATGQGNYGYTF
TRBJ1-1	few	TRBV19	TRBD1	TGTGCCAGTAGTAACAGGGGGTCCTCGAACACTGAAGCTTTCTTT	CASSNRGSSNTEAFF
TRBJ1-4	NA	TRBV2	NA	TGTGCCAGCAGTGACGGCGGGTGGAGGAGCGAAAAACTGTTTTTT	CASSDGGWRSEKLFF
TRBJ2-3	NA	TRBV5-4	TRBD2	TGTGCCAGCAGCCTCACTAGCGGGGGGGCCTCCTCCGATACGCAGTATTTT	CASSLTSGGASSDTQYF
TRBJ2-7	NA	TRBV7-6	TRBD1	TGTGCCAGCAGCGACAGGGTCCACGAGCAGTACTTC	CASSDRVHEQYF
TRBJ1-2	NA	TRBV19	NA	TGTGCCAGTACCGATGGAACAGGGAGGGGCTATGGCTACACCTTC	CASTDGTGRGYGYTF
TRBJ2-7	few	TRBV7-2	TRBD2	TGTGCCAGCAGCTTAGATCTTCCGGGGGGGTCCGAGCAGTACTTC	CASSLDLPGGSEQYF
TRBJ2-5	few	TRBV6-1	TRBD2	TGTGCCAGCAGTGTCGGCGCGGGGGTTAGTGAGACCCAGTACTTC	CASSVGAGVSETQYF
TRBJ2-1	NA	TRBV27	TRBD2	TGTGCCAGCAGGACTAGCGGAGGGGGTCGCAATGAGCAGTTCTTC	CASRTSGGGRNEQFF
TRBJ2-3	NA	TRBV5-1	NA	TGCGCCAGCAGCGCTACCGGGAGCACAGATACGCAGTATTTT	CASSATGSTDTQYF
TRBJ1-1	NA	TRBV30	TRBD1	TGTGCCTGGAGTCTCACAGGGGCCACTGAAGCTTTCTTT	CAWSLTGATEAFF
TRBJ2-1	NA	TRBV19	TRBD2	TGTGCCAGTAGTATCTGGACTAGCGCCTTCTCCTACAATGAGCAGTTCTTC	CASSIWTSAFSYNEQFF